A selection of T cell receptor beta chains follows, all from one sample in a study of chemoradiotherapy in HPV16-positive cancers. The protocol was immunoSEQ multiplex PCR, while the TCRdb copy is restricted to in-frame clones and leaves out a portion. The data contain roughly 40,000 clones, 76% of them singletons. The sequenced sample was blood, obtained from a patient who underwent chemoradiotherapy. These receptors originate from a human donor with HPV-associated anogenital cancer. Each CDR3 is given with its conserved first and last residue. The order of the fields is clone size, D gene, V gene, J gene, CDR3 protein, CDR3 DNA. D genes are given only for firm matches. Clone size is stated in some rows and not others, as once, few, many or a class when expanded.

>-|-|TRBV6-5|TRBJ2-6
CASRGGESGANVLTF
TGTGCCAGCAGGGGGGGCGAATCTGGGGCCAACGTCCTGACTTTC
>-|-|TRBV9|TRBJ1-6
CAYSGGTSSYNSPLHF
TGTGCCTATTCGGGGGGCACCAGCTCCTATAATTCACCCCTCCACTTT
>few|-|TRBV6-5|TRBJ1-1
CASSYSTGVVNTEAFF
TGTGCCAGCAGTTACTCGACCGGGGTGGTGAACACTGAAGCTTTCTTT
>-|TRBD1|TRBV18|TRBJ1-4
CASSPQDRGNEKLFF
TGTGCCAGCTCACCACAAGACAGGGGCAACGAAAAACTGTTTTTT
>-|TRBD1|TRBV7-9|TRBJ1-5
CASAAGTGSNQPQHF
TGTGCCAGCGCCGCCGGGACAGGGTCCAATCAGCCCCAGCATTTT
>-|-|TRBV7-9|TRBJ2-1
CASSPRDVYNEQFF
TGTGCCAGCAGCCCCCGGGACGTCTACAATGAGCAGTTCTTC
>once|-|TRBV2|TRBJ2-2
CASRSTSRHTGELFF
TGTGCCAGCAGATCCACTAGCAGACACACCGGGGAGCTGTTTTTT
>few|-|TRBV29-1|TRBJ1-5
CSALPGSNQPQHF
TGCAGCGCCCTACCTGGAAGCAATCAGCCCCAGCATTTT
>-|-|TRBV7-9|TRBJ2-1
CASSLTAGSSYNEQFF
TGTGCCAGCAGCTTGACTGCCGGAAGCTCCTACAATGAGCAGTTCTTC
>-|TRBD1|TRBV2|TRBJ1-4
CASDRPDRGKEKLFF
TGTGCCAGCGACAGGCCGGACAGGGGTAAAGAAAAACTGTTTTTT
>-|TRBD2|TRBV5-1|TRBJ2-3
CASSSGGHSTDTQYF
TGCGCCAGCAGCTCGGGGGGTCATTCCACAGATACGCAGTATTTT
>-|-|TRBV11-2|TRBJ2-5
CASSLRGSETQYF
TGTGCCAGCAGCCTCAGGGGATCAGAGACCCAGTACTTC
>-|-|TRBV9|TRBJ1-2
CASSVVSGGGYTF
TGTGCCAGCAGCGTAGTTTCAGGTGGCGGCTACACCTTC
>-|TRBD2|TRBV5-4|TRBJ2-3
CASSPDLAGADTQYF
TGTGCCAGCAGCCCAGACCTAGCGGGGGCAGATACGCAGTATTTT